This entry is about one T cell receptor beta chain. Its antigen is unidentified. Time point denoted: week 23, last vaccination. With topical imiquimod, each dose of the vaccine consisted of 300 ug of mutant IDH1 20-mer peptide. Measured with immunoSEQ multiplex PCR; TCRdb has only the in-frame clones, and not every one. The sample has around 80,000 clones; 85% are singletons. The sample is drawn from a study of a mutant IDH1 vaccine in newly diagnosed glioma. Study-level background: Of the patients given treatment, approximately 62% were male and 37.5% were female, and a mean age of about 44 years was recorded.

The TCR originated in a woman in her forties or fifties with glioma. The material sequenced was PBMCs, taken from a glioma patient whose treatment included an IDH1 peptide vaccine.

The CDR3 region has the DNA TGTGCCAGTAGTACGTCGGGTAGCAATCAGCCCCAGCATTTT. It translates to CASSTSGSNQPQHF. The chain joins TRBV19 to TRBJ1-5; no firm D call. There are 14 residues in the CDR3. The germline V gene has CDR1 LNHDA and CDR2 SQIVND (reference sequence). V was shortened by 4 bases and J by 0 bases, with 7 bases between the two germline ends.